These 11 T cell receptor beta chains share one sample of origin, sequenced in a study of CXCR3-negative and CXCR3-positive naive CD8 T cells. Findings and caveats of the study: In CXCR3-positive naive cells, the TRB CDR3s were more hydrophobic than in CXCR3-negative naive cells.

For these receptors, no antigen is known. With UMI labels, 5' RACE was used to prepare the TRB cDNA libraries. TCRdb re-analyzed the 5' RACE reads; it lists each CDR3 protein once, without DNA. The table lists 150,000 to 160,000 distinct CDR3 sequences. Sequences were obtained from naive CXCR3+ CD8+ T cells from blood. Subset noted: CD45RO-CCR7+CD27+CD95- naive CD8+ T cells expressing CXCR3 (TNR3+). Source of these receptors: a human donor in good health. Some clones in this sample may be carry-over from other donors' samples.

This chain links TRBV7-9 with TRBJ2-1; no DNA is available, so the TRBD2 call from TCRdb remains unchecked. CDR3 length: 16 residues. Germline loops: CDR1 SEHNR, CDR2 FQNEAQ (reference sequence). CDR3 sequence reads: CASSGTSGRSYNEQFF.

The V call is TRBV28, the J call TRBJ1-2. The germline V gene encodes CDR1 MDHEN and CDR2 SYDVKM. The CDR3 covers 13 residues. The CDR3 spells CASSLTQNYGYTF.

This chain's CDR3 is CSAFSRTDLNTEAFF. The chain is built from TRBV20-1 and TRBJ1-1. The V gene's germline CDR1 is DFQATT and CDR2 SNEGSKA (reference sequence). This CDR3 has 15 amino acids.

The rearrangement uses TRBV29-1 and TRBJ2-7; no DNA is available, so the TRBD1 call from TCRdb remains unchecked. The CDR3 consists of 13 residues. Germline V gives CDR1 SQVTM, CDR2 ANQGSEA. The CDR3 here is CSVGGGDRGEQYF.

V is TRBV6-5 and J is TRBJ1-1. Germline lookup yields CDR1 MNHEY and CDR2 SVGAGI. CDR3 length: 13 residues. Here the CDR3 reads CASSYAVEDEAFF.

J is TRBJ2-1 and V is TRBV11-3; TCRdb picks TRBD2, but there is no DNA to check that call. Germline CDR1 is SGHNT and CDR2 is YENEEA. CDR3 size: 14 residues. This CDR3 is CASSLYPANNEQFF.

The gene calls are TRBV12-3 or TRBV12-4 and TRBJ2-7; lacking DNA, the TRBD2 call made by TCRdb goes unchecked. This CDR3 comprises 18 residues. The CDR3 sequence is CASSFSRYLAGVPYEQYF.

The chain has TRBV28 and TRBJ2-7; no DNA is available, so the TRBD1 call from TCRdb remains unchecked. CDR3 length equals 15 residues. Germline V gene sequence: CDR1 MDHEN, CDR2 SYDVKM. CDR3 amino acids: CASSFAGQGSYEQYF.

The genes are TRBV4-2 and TRBJ1-2; the D call from TCRdb, TRBD1, cannot be confirmed without DNA. The CDR3 extends over 16 amino acids. The germline gives CDR1 LGHNA, CDR2 YNFKEQ. The CDR3 sequence is CASSQVNRDRRYGYTF.

V usage is TRBV4-3 and J usage is TRBJ1-2; the TCRdb D gene call, TRBD1, has no DNA to confirm it. The V gene's germline CDR1 is LGHNA and CDR2 YSLEER. The CDR3 has 15 residues. This CDR3 reads CASSQESGMNYGYTF.

This chain uses TRBV14 with TRBJ1-3; the D gene TCRdb calls, TRBD1, cannot be checked with no DNA. The germline CDR1 and CDR2 sequences are SGHDN and FVKESK. The CDR3 runs 17 residues. The CDR3 reads CASDPTEGGFSGNTIYF. Full variable domain (rest looked up from reference TRBV14 and TRBJ1-3): EAGVTQFPSHSVIEKGQTVTLRCDPISGHDNLYWYRRVMGKEIKFLLHFVKESKQDESGMPNNRFLAERTGGTYSTLKVQPAELEDSGVYFCASDPTEGGFSGNTIYFGEGSWLTVV.